This TCR beta chain is from a study of shared clonotypes between healthy human individuals. Several immunoSEQ plates received, in even portions, the genomic DNA of each subset. The table came from immunoSEQ multiplex PCR; TCRdb's copy has only in-frame clones and leaves some out. Of about 2.4 million clones in the sample, more than 90% were seen once. Trimming shortened V by 1 base and J by 7 bases, and 11 bases separated the two germline ends. The germline CDR1 and CDR2 sequences are SNHLY and FYNNEI. The CDR3 spans 13 residues. This receptor was identified in a man younger than 35 in good health. The sample taken for sequencing was naive CD4+ T cells sorted from blood. The subset here: CD45RA+ positively selected. This chain uses TRBV2 with TRBJ2-7; TRBD1 might be the D (5 bases). CDR3 nucleotides: TGTGCCAGCAGTGAAGGGCTTTCAGGGGAGCAGTACTTC. Translating gives CASSEGLSGEQYF.